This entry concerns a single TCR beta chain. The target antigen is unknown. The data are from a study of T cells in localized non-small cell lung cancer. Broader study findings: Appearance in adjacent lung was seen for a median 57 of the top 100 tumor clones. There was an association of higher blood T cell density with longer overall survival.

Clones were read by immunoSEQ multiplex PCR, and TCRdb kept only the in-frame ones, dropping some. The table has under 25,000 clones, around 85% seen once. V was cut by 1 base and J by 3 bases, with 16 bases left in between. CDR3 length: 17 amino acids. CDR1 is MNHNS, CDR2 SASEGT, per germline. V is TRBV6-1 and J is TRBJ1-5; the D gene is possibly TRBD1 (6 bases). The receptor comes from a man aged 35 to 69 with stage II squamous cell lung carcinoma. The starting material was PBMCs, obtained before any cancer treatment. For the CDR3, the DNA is TGTGCCAGCAGTGAAGAGGGCCGGGACATATTCAATCAGCCCCAGCATTTT. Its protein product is CASSEEGRDIFNQPQHF.